This T cell receptor (beta chain) was captured by sequencing in a study of metastatic and nonmetastatic thyroid tumors. Study at large: A comparison of repertoires was made across blood and tumor or nodule tissue from malignant and benign thyroid patients.

Trimming took off 7 bases at V and 9 bases at J, with 15 bases between the two ends. Germline lookup yields CDR1 MDHEN and CDR2 SYDVKM. There are 12 residues in the CDR3. This clone is judged medium-sized. There were no patients who had received any treatment before thyroid surgery. From the PCR reads, TCRdb re-called clones with MiXCR. The table shows some 20,000 clones, with about a quarter occurring only once. The sequence was obtained from a female donor with papillary thyroid cancer or a benign thyroid nodule (not recorded which). Some clones in this sample may be carry-over from other donors' samples. J is TRBJ1-2 and V is TRBV28, with D tentatively TRBD1 (6 bases). Source material: tumor tissue. This CDR3 is CASTTGRVRYTF. The CDR3 coding sequence is TGTGCCAGCACAACAGGGAGAGTGCGCTACACCTTC.